These T cell receptor beta chains were read from a single sample in a study of regulatory and conventional T cells in RAG deficiency. Assay used: immunoSEQ multiplex PCR; TCRdb lists only in-frame clones, some missing. In the table there are 45,000 or so clones, around 90% of which are singletons. The sample also formed part of further work on regulatory T cells.

The sequenced material came from CD4+ effector T cells sorted from blood. The receptors shown here come from a human donor in good health. Both conserved end residues are part of each CDR3. The D gene is left open where the match is weak. Clone sizes are given selectively: once, few, many, or a class where the clone is expanded.

TRBV30,TRBJ1-1,.,.,CAWSVSRTYGTEAFF,TGTGCCTGGAGTGTAAGCCGGACATATGGCACTGAAGCTTTCTTT
TRBV7-6,TRBJ2-5,TRBD2,.,CASSLAMVGGGGQETQYF,TGTGCCAGCAGCTTAGCGATGGTCGGCGGGGGGGGGCAAGAGACCCAGTACTTC
TRBV30,TRBJ1-3,.,once,CACPRHSGNTIYF,TGTGCCTGTCCCAGGCACTCTGGAAACACCATATATTTT
TRBV4-2,TRBJ1-1,.,.,CASSQNIDGRATEAFF,TGTGCCAGCAGCCAAAACATAGACGGACGTGCCACTGAAGCTTTCTTT
TRBV7-9,TRBJ1-1,TRBD1,.,CASRTTGGTEAFF,TGTGCCAGCAGAACTACAGGGGGCACTGAAGCTTTCTTT
TRBV15,TRBJ1-6,.,.,CATSRDRWEGGNSPLHF,TGTGCCACCAGCAGAGATAGGTGGGAAGGAGGTAATTCACCCCTCCACTTT
TRBV5-1,TRBJ2-1,TRBD1,.,CASSLSSGTGYNEQFF,TGCGCCAGCAGCCTTTCCAGTGGGACAGGGTACAATGAGCAGTTCTTC
TRBV6-6,TRBJ2-1,TRBD2,.,CASRNSGRVGNEQFF,TGTGCCAGCAGAAATAGCGGGAGGGTCGGGAATGAGCAGTTCTTC
TRBV28,TRBJ2-1,TRBD1,once,CASRGQGSNEQFF,TGTGCCAGCAGAGGACAGGGAAGCAATGAGCAGTTCTTC
TRBV9,TRBJ1-1,.,.,CASSVSGGTGKAEAFF,TGTGCCAGCAGCGTATCCGGGGGAACAGGGAAGGCTGAAGCTTTCTTT
TRBV10-3,TRBJ2-3,.,few,CAISEAGSTQYF,TGTGCCATCAGTGAGGCTGGGAGTACGCAGTATTTT
TRBV19,TRBJ2-1,.,.,CASRGRISSSYNEQFF,TGTGCCAGTCGGGGGCGGATCTCTAGCTCCTACAATGAGCAGTTCTTC
TRBV27,TRBJ1-3,.,.,CASSLGAYGNTIYF,TGTGCCAGCAGTTTAGGGGCTTATGGAAACACCATATATTTT
TRBV7-8,TRBJ1-6,.,.,CASSLEGSPNSPLHF,TGTGCCAGCAGCCTAGAAGGGAGCCCTAATTCACCCCTCCACTTT
TRBV6-5,TRBJ2-1,TRBD1,.,CASNRQGQSTQQFF,TGTGCCAGCAACAGACAGGGGCAATCTACCCAGCAGTTCTTC
TRBV6-5,TRBJ2-1,TRBD1,.,CASSSPGQRPPFF,TGTGCCAGCAGCTCCCCGGGACAGCGGCCCCCGTTCTTC
TRBV11-2,TRBJ1-6,.,.,CASRPRSGVNSPLHF,TGTGCCAGCCGCCCCCGGTCGGGGGTTAATTCACCCCTCCACTTT
TRBV7-7,TRBJ2-3,.,.,CASSFALGSTDTQYF,TGTGCTAGCAGCTTTGCTCTGGGGAGCACAGATACGCAGTATTTT
TRBV10-1,TRBJ1-1,.,.,CASSAQGTEAFF,TGCGCCAGCAGTGCTCAGGGCACTGAAGCTTTCTTT
TRBV5-1,TRBJ1-3,.,.,CASSLDTGLIGNTIYF,TGCGCCAGCAGCTTGGATACAGGGTTGATAGGAAACACCATATATTTT
TRBV7-6,TRBJ2-3,.,.,CASSLEGGASTDTQYF,TGTGCCAGCAGCTTAGAAGGGGGGGCTTCCACAGATACGCAGTATTTT
TRBV9,TRBJ1-2,TRBD1,.,CASSDSDTGDNYGYTF,TGTGCCAGCAGCGACTCCGATACAGGGGATAACTATGGCTACACCTTC
TRBV19,TRBJ2-5,TRBD1,once,CASSSSTGGKETQYF,TGTGCCAGTAGCTCGTCGACAGGGGGTAAAGAGACCCAGTACTTC
TRBV5-1,TRBJ2-2,TRBD1,.,CASSITTGINTGELFF,TGCGCCAGCAGTATAACGACAGGGATAAACACCGGGGAGCTGTTTTTT
TRBV6-6,TRBJ2-7,TRBD2,once,CASSYKTTSGNYEQYF,TGTGCCAGCAGTTACAAAACGACTAGCGGAAACTACGAGCAGTACTTC
TRBV18,TRBJ1-6,.,.,CASSPGGLTNSPLHF,TGTGCCAGCTCACCGGGAGGGTTAACAAATTCACCCCTCCACTTT
TRBV19,TRBJ2-3,TRBD2,.,CASSIVAGGPKDTQYF,TGTGCCAGTAGTATAGTGGCGGGGGGGCCTAAAGATACGCAGTATTTT
TRBV5-1,TRBJ2-3,.,.,CASSNGAEDTQYF,TGCGCCAGCAGCAACGGGGCTGAAGATACGCAGTATTTT
TRBV10-1,TRBJ2-7,TRBD1,.,CASSDPGQGKGQYF,TGCGCCAGCAGTGACCCGGGACAGGGGAAGGGGCAGTACTTC
TRBV6-6,TRBJ2-1,TRBD2,.,CASSYGSGGADEQFF,TGTGCCAGCAGTTACGGTAGCGGGGGGGCTGATGAGCAGTTCTTC
TRBV20-1,TRBJ1-2,TRBD1,.,CSARDRTGNF,TGCAGTGCTAGAGATCGGACAGGGAACTTC
TRBV18,TRBJ1-2,.,.,CASSPRGGDYGYTF,TGTGCCAGCTCACCAAGAGGGGGAGACTATGGCTACACCTTC
TRBV28,TRBJ1-5,TRBD1,.,CASRDRVGPQHF,TGTGCCAGCAGGGACAGGGTCGGGCCCCAGCATTTT
TRBV2,TRBJ1-1,TRBD1,.,CASSVGGGAEAFF,TGTGCCAGCAGTGTAGGAGGGGGCGCCGAAGCTTTCTTT
TRBV18,TRBJ2-7,.,.,CASSPRAGSSYEQYF,TGTGCCAGCTCACCTCGGGCGGGGAGCTCCTACGAGCAGTACTTC
TRBV5-5,TRBJ1-1,.,.,CASSVDRNTEAFF,TGTGCCAGCAGCGTGGACAGGAACACTGAAGCTTTCTTT